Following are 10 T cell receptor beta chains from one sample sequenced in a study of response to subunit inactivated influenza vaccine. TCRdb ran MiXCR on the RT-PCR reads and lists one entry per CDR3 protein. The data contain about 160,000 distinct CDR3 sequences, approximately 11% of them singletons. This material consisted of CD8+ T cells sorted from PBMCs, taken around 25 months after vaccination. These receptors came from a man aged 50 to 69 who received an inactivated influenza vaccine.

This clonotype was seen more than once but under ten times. DNA for the CDR3: TGTGCCAGCAGTTCGGGACAGGGGAGTCGTCGAAACACCATATATTTT. Protein sequence: CASSSGQGSRRNTIYF. This sequence joins TRBV28 and TRBJ1-3, with 10 bases identical to TRBD1. The V gene's germline CDR1 is MDHEN and CDR2 SYDVKM. CDR3 length: 16 residues. V gave up 4 bases and J gave up 5 bases; unmatched junction bases: 8.

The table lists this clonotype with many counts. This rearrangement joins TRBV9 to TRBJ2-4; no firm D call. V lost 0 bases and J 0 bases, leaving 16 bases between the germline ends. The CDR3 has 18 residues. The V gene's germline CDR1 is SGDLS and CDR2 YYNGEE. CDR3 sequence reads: CASSVGVTLSLAKNIQYF. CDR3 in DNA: TGTGCCAGCAGCGTAGGGGTAACATTGTCTTTAGCCAAAAACATTCAGTACTTC. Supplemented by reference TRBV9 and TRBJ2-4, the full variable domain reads DSGVTQTPKHLITATGQRVTLRCSPRSGDLSVYWYQQSLDQGLQFLIQYYNGEERAKGNILERFSAQQFPDLHSELNLSSLELGDSALYFCASSVGVTLSLAKNIQYFGAGTRLSVL.

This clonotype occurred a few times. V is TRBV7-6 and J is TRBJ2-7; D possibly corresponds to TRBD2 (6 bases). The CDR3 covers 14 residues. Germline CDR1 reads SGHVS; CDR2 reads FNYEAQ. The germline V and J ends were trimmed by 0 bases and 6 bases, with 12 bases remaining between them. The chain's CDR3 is CASSLASEGSEQYF. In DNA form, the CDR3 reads TGTGCCAGCAGCTTAGCGTCGGAGGGCTCCGAGCAGTACTTC.

CDR3: CASSFGQMDGYTF. The CDR3, as DNA: TGTGCCAGCAGTTTTGGCCAAATGGATGGCTACACCTTC. The chain uses TRBV12-3 or TRBV12-4 and TRBJ1-2; unclear D gene. Trimming took 3 bases from V and 6 from J, leaving 11 bases between them. This CDR3 spans 13 amino acids.

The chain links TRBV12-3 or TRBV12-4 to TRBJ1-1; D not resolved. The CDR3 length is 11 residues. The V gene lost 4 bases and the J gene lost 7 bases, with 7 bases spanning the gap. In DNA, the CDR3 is TGTGCCAGCAGTTACGGGAGTGAAGCTTTCTTT. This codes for CASSYGSEAFF.

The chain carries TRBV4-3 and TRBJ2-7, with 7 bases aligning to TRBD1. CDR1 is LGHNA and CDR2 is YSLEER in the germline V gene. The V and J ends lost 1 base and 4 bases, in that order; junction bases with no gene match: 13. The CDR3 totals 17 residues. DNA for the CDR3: TGCGCCAGCAGCCAAGCCCCGACAGGGATCTTCACTTACGAGCAGTACTTC. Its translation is CASSQAPTGIFTYEQYF.

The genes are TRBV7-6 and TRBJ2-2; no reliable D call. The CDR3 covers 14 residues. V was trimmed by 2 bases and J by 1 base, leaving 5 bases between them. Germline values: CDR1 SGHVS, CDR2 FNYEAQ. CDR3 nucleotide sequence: TGTGCCAGCAGCTTATCGGAGAACACCGGGGAGCTGTTTTTT. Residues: CASSLSENTGELFF.

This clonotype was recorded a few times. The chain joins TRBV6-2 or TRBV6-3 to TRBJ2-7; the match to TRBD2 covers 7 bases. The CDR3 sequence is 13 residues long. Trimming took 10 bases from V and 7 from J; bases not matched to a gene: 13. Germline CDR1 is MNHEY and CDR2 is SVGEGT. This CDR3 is CANAMSGAKEQYF. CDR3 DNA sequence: TGTGCCAACGCCATGAGCGGGGCGAAAGAGCAGTACTTC.

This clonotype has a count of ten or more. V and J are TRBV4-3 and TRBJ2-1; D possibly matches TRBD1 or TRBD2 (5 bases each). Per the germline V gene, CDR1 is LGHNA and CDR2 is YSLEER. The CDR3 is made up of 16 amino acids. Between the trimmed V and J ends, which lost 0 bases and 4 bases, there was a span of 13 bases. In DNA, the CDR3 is TGCGCCAGCAGCCAAGATAGGGCTGGGGGATACAATGAGCAGTTCTTC. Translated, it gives CASSQDRAGGYNEQFF.

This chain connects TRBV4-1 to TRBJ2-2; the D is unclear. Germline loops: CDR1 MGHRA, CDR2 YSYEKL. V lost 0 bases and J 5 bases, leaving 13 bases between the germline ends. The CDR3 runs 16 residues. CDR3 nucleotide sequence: TGCGCCAGCAGCCAAGAAAGGAGTTGGCGGACCGGGGAGCTGTTTTTT. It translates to CASSQERSWRTGELFF.